Following are 11 T cell receptor beta chains from one sample sequenced in a study of blood T cell repertoires in COVID-19. Clones were read by immunoSEQ multiplex PCR, and TCRdb kept only the in-frame ones, dropping some. The table lists around 130,000 clones, under 85% of them singletons. Sequencing was done on a sample of peripheral blood. The receptors derive from a man in his forties with active or convalescent COVID-19.

This chain links TRBV14 with TRBJ2-3; a weak D match, TRBD1 (6 bases). Trimming pared 1 base from V and 2 bases from J, leaving 10 bases between. Per germline, CDR1 SGHDN and CDR2 FVKESK. The CDR3 sequence is 15 residues long. Here the CDR3 reads CASSQGWGPTDTQYF. CDR3 coding DNA: TGTGCCAGCAGCCAAGGGTGGGGGCCCACAGATACGCAGTATTTT.

This clone occurred many times. V gene TRBV7-2 combines with J gene TRBJ2-5, with 8 bases that match TRBD1. The germline gives CDR1 SGHTA, CDR2 FQGNSA. The CDR3 runs to 15 residues. The V and J ends lost 5 bases and 2 bases, in that order; junction bases with no gene match: 7. The CDR3 sequence: CASSLTGQGQETQYF. CDR3 nucleotides: TGTGCCAGCAGCCTAACCGGACAGGGTCAAGAGACCCAGTACTTC.

This chain uses TRBV7-2 with TRBJ1-6; D call uncertain. This CDR3 is built from 14 residues. Trimming took 1 base from V and 7 from J, leaving 8 bases between them. Germline-derived CDR1 and CDR2 are SGHTA and FQGNSA. CDR3 in DNA: TGTGCCAGCAGCTTAGAAGGGAGCAATTCACCCCTCCACTTT. Translated, it gives CASSLEGSNSPLHF.

CDR3 in DNA: TGCGCCAGCAGCCAAGTTTTAGGGGGGGAGCTATTCTACGAGCAGTACTTC. Translating it yields CASSQVLGGELFYEQYF. The V gene is TRBV4-1, the J gene TRBJ2-7; maybe TRBD2 (7 bases). This CDR3 comprises 17 residues. Trimming shortened V by 1 base and J by 3 bases, and 19 bases separated the two germline ends. From germline, CDR1 is MGHRA and CDR2 YSYEKL.

The V gene is TRBV6-6, the J gene TRBJ1-5; 10 bases are a match to TRBD1. With 7 bases clipped from V and 5 bases from J, the junction kept 8 bases outside the gene matches. The CDR3 totals 15 residues. The germline V gene has CDR1 MNHNY and CDR2 SVGAGI (reference sequence). The CDR3 reads CASNPGTGAHQPQHF. CDR3 nucleotides: TGTGCCAGCAACCCCGGGACAGGGGCCCATCAGCCCCAGCATTTT.

This clone was counted a few times. The rearrangement links TRBV30 to TRBJ2-7, with TRBD1 identical over 8 bases. CDR1 is GTSNPN, CDR2 SVGIG, per germline (reference sequence). This CDR3 is 14 amino acids long. Trimming at V came to 8 bases and at J to 0 bases, leaving 9 bases not matched to a gene. This chain's CDR3 is CAGDRGRGSYEQYF. CDR3 DNA sequence: TGTGCCGGTGACAGGGGACGGGGCTCCTACGAGCAGTACTTC.

The chain carries TRBV2 and TRBJ1-1; D possibly corresponds to TRBD1 (6 bases). Germline-derived CDR1 and CDR2 are SNHLY and FYNNEI. The CDR3 consists of 13 residues. The V end lost 5 bases, the J end lost 1 base, and 8 bases lay between the germline ends. The CDR3 DNA sequence: TGTGCCAGCAGTTCGGACAGGAACACTGAAGCTTTCTTT. It codes for CASSSDRNTEAFF.

The chain recombines TRBV2 with TRBJ2-7; D gene ambiguous. CDR3 size: 12 residues. V shed 4 bases and J shed 6 bases, with 10 bases lying between them. Germline lookup yields CDR1 SNHLY and CDR2 FYNNEI. The CDR3 is CASSVGHPEQYF. Written as DNA, the CDR3 is TGTGCCAGCAGTGTTGGGCATCCCGAGCAGTACTTC.

This clone was recorded only once. One junction end does not reproduce the germline sequence, and a read error may be involved. The V call is TRBV4-1, the J call TRBJ2-4; D is undetermined. This CDR3 is built from 14 residues. Germline V gives CDR1 MGHRA, CDR2 YSYEKL. The CDR3 coding sequence is TGCGCCAGCAGCCAAGGCGAGGCCATAAACATTCAGTACTTC. It is translated as CASSQGEAINIQYF.

J is TRBJ2-2 and V is TRBV2; 11 bases map to TRBD2. Germline assignment: CDR1 SNHLY and CDR2 FYNNEI. The length of the CDR3 is 17 residues. With 8 bases clipped from V and 4 bases from J, the junction kept 12 bases outside the gene matches. Here the CDR3 reads CASSQSGLAGSTGELFF. The CDR3 DNA reads as TGTGCCAGCTCTCAGTCAGGACTAGCGGGTAGCACCGGGGAGCTGTTTTTT.

With respect to this clone: Different DNA sequences within this sample yield the same CDR3. This rearrangement joins TRBV24-1 to TRBJ2-1; 8 nucleotides match TRBD1. CDR3 length equals 15 residues. Germline-derived CDR1 and CDR2 are KGHDR and SFDVKD. V shed 2 bases, J shed 7 bases, and the junction held 6 bases outside the gene matches. CDR3 amino acids: CATSDSRTGHNEQFF. CDR3 DNA: TGTGCCACCAGTGATTCCCGGACAGGGCATAATGAGCAGTTCTTC.